The present entry profiles one T cell receptor (beta chain) with its context. No antigen is known for it. The CDR3 loop spans 15 amino acids. Germline CDR1 reads MNHNS; CDR2 reads SASEGT. Trimming removed 3 bases from V and 0 bases from J; junction bases left unmatched: 3. This entry is derived from a study of cytomegalovirus exposure and HLA in healthy donors. The study, taken as a whole, reports: For cytomegalovirus status, the classifier reportedly gave diagnoses with high specificity and sensitivity.

Profiled with immunoSEQ multiplex PCR; TCRdb holds only in-frame clones, not every one. The sample includes 150,000 to 200,000 clones, 86% of them seen just once. The sample comprised PBMCs. The receptor comes from a man younger than 30 in good health and CMV-seropositive. The chain is built from TRBV6-1 and TRBJ1-1; 8 nucleotides agree with TRBD1. CDR3: CASSDGQGMNTEAFF. CDR3 sequence (DNA): TGTGCCAGCAGTGACGGACAGGGAATGAACACTGAAGCTTTCTTT.